These 3 T cell receptor beta chains were all obtained from the same sample, sequenced in a study of blood T cells in healthy people across ages. The authors ran a second PCR of 7 to 11 cycles using a sample-barcoded 5' primer and a J-beta primer mix. TCRdb re-analysed the 5' RACE reads in MiXCR, keeping a single row per CDR3 protein. The data show around 650,000 distinct CDR3 sequences, around two fifths seen once. The sequenced material came from blood. The receptor set was obtained from a man older than 75 in good health.

The rearrangement links TRBV10-2 to TRBJ2-7; 8 bases are a match to TRBD1. V lost 2 bases, J lost 3 bases, and 6 bases stayed unmatched. Germline V lookup: CDR1 WSHSY, CDR2 SAAADI. The CDR3 runs 15 residues. CDR3 nucleotide sequence: TGCGCCAGCAGTGAGGCAGGGGGCTCCAACTACGAGCAGTACTTC. As protein: CASSEAGGSNYEQYF.

This clonotype came up many times. The chain employs TRBV6-2 or TRBV6-3 and TRBJ2-7, with a weak D call TRBD2 (5 bases). The germline V gene encodes CDR1 MNHEY and CDR2 SVGEGT. V gave up 0 bases and J gave up 3 bases, with 24 bases separating them. The CDR3 covers 19 residues. The CDR3 DNA follows: TGTGCCAGCAGTTACTCGAACTATGGTGTGGGAAGGAGGAGCTACGAGCAGTACTTC. It translates to CASSYSNYGVGRRSYEQYF.

The chain couples TRBV5-1 to TRBJ2-7; a weak D match, TRBD2 (5 bases). This CDR3 spans 14 amino acids. Deletions cut 1 base from V and 0 bases from J, with 8 bases between. CDR1 and CDR2 from the germline V gene are SGHRS and YFSETQ. The CDR3 spells CASSLTADSYEQYF. CDR3 DNA sequence: TGCGCCAGCAGCTTGACAGCGGACTCCTACGAGCAGTACTTC.